This T cell receptor beta chain was sequenced during a study of T cells after yellow fever vaccination (dated by TCRdb to the late 2010s). With respect to the entire study: Libraries from fractions with low cell numbers were prepared with the SMART-Seq v4 Ultra Low Input RNA kit. To follow T-cell clones before and after both primary and booster YFV17D yellow fever vaccination, bulk TCR alpha and beta repertoires underwent longitudinal sequencing. Two healthy male donors, one aged 18 to 29 and one aged 30 to 40 years, made up the cohort. Bulk PBMC replicates and cell subsets were isolated from blood drawn at multiple timepoints before and after both primary and secondary immunization. What the research found in general, with its limitations: Most clones expanded after primary vaccination (roughly 96% of CD4 and approximately 90% of CD8) were re-detected after the booster, suggesting that broad memory maintenance occurred. The study included only a couple of donors, which limits how far the findings can be generalized. A small share of clonotypes occurred in both CD4 and CD8 compartments, likely arising from convergent recombination. Compared with the primary T-cell response, the secondary T-cell response was weaker but faster, peaking on day 5 rather than day 15. Because abundant contaminating clonotypes from the bulk population could be contained in FACS-sorted repertoires, computational filtering was required.

The treatment or condition label on this specimen signifies: live attenuated yellow fever vaccine strain. At each blood-draw timepoint, two biological replicates of bulk PBMCs were obtained. A standard Ficoll-Paque protocol was used to isolate PBMCs from peripheral blood. RNA was extracted with TriZol from bulk PBMCs, CD4 and CD8 fractions, and dextramer-positive and dextramer-negative fractions. V is shortened by 1 base, J by 2 bases, and the region joining them spans 12 bases. The CDR3 contains 17 residues, cysteine and phenylalanine counted. Solely the CDR3 DNA is kept, with 51 bases framed from the first base. The germline V gene gives CDR1 as MGHRA and CDR2 as YSYEKL. This clonotype was seen more than once but under ten times. It has no known antigen specificity. Per-nucleotide qualities are absent, and no much larger clonotype sits a single base away. The data were produced on an Illumina NovaSeq 6000. Synthesis of TCR cDNA relied on 5'RACE template switching, a step that introduced a universal primer site along with unique molecular identifiers. cDNA synthesis was primed from both the TCR alpha and TCR beta constant segments. Library amplification involved two PCR steps, and the second step added sample barcodes and sequencing adapters. Sequencing of libraries was done on Illumina HiSeq 2500 (2x100 bp) or NovaSeq (2x150 bp). The paper's data handling went like this. MIGEC was used to demultiplex reads and collapse the reads into UMI consensus sequences, and MiXCR was used for V(D)J alignment. Vaccine-responding clonotypes were identified with edgeR using replicate PBMC samples, with FDR below 0.01 and a log2 fold change above 5 up to day 15 being required. Each bulk clonotype received a CD4 or CD8 identity based on whether the sequenced CD4 or CD8 repertoire contained that clonotype at higher abundance. The public reads were reanalyzed by TCRdb: fastp trimming at Q25, MiXCR alignment, in-frame beta chains only. Every CDR3 protein is listed once, alongside the most common genes and DNA of its rows. It is TCRdb's table, rather than the study itself, that gives the V and J calls and clone size. A total of 250,000 to 400,000 distinct CDR3 sequences appear in this sample, 4.1% of them only once. The top ten clonotypes cover around 24% of the sample.

The source of this sequence is a man younger than 30 who received the YFV17D yellow fever vaccine. The V and J genes are TRBV4-1 and TRBJ2-6; a tentative D match to TRBD1 spans 5 bases. Sequenced here: PBMCs, sampled 5 days after the yellow fever booster vaccination. The CDR3 amino acid sequence is: CASSQVSSGTGANVLTF. The sequenced DNA: TGCGCCAGCAGCCAAGTCTCCTCAGGGACTGGGGCCAACGTCCTGACTTTC.